Sequencing of this T cell receptor beta chain was carried out in a study of beta chain features in type 1 diabetes. The V and J ends lost 7 bases and 5 bases, in that order; junction bases with no gene match: 4. Germline CDR1 and CDR2: SQVTM and ANQGSEA. The CDR3 covers 13 residues. The authors reverse transcribed all of the isolated RNA, so sequencing captured expressed TCRB transcripts. Sequenced by immunoSEQ multiplex PCR; TCRdb stores in-frame clones only, minus some. The table has fewer than 250,000 clones, over 8.5% seen once. Study-level points and caveats: The study found fewer insertions and more deletions at VDJ junctions in type 1 diabetes patients. A moderate, significant TCRB CDR3 shortening appeared in type 1 diabetes across four CD4+ subsets.

Notes on this clone: Its target is not known.

Naive, central memory, regulatory and stem cell-like memory cells within the CD4+ compartment were sorted using CD45RO/CCR7/CD25/CD127/CD95/CD27. The rearrangement joins TRBV29-1 to TRBJ2-2; TRBD1 matches at 10 bases. The TCR sequence derives from a woman under 30 in good health. Sample: naive CD4+ T cells from blood. The CDR3 is CSARDRGTGELFF. In DNA, the CDR3 is TGCAGCGCTCGGGACAGGGGAACCGGGGAGCTGTTTTTT.